This TCR beta chain was found in a study of blood T cells in healthy people across ages. Points from the study as a whole: Total diversity from one million sequenced T cells was likely underestimated.

Primed by a sample-barcoded 5' primer and a J-beta primer mix, a second PCR proceeded for about 7 to 11 cycles. TCRdb re-derived calls from the 5' RACE reads in MiXCR, one entry per CDR3 protein. This table holds some 890,000 distinct CDR3 sequences, 25% to 30% found once. The CDR3 length is 20 residues. Notes on this clonotype: Its target is unknown.

These sequences were also reported in another study, on T cells of mothers and their children.

The sequencing input was blood. The sequence was collected from a woman between 40 and 50 years old in good health. This chain uses TRBV21-1 with TRBJ2-3; the DNA was not used to check the table's D call, TRBD2. TRBV21-1 is given as a pseudogene. CDR3 DNA sequence: TGTGCCAGCAGCAAAGCGCGGGGGTTGGTAGCGGGTCCTTGGGGGGATACGCAGTATTTT. This sequence encodes CASSKARGLVAGPWGDTQYF.